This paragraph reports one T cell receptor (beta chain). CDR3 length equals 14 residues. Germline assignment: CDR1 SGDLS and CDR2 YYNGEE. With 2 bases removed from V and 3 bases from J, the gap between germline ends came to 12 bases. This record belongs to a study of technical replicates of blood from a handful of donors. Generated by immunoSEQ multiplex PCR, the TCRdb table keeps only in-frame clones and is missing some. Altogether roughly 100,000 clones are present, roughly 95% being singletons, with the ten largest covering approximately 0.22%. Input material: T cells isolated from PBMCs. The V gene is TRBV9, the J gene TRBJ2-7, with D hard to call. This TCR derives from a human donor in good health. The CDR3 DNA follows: TGTGCCAGCAGCGTTACCCCCTCGGTCTACGAGCAGTACTTC. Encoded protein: CASSVTPSVYEQYF.